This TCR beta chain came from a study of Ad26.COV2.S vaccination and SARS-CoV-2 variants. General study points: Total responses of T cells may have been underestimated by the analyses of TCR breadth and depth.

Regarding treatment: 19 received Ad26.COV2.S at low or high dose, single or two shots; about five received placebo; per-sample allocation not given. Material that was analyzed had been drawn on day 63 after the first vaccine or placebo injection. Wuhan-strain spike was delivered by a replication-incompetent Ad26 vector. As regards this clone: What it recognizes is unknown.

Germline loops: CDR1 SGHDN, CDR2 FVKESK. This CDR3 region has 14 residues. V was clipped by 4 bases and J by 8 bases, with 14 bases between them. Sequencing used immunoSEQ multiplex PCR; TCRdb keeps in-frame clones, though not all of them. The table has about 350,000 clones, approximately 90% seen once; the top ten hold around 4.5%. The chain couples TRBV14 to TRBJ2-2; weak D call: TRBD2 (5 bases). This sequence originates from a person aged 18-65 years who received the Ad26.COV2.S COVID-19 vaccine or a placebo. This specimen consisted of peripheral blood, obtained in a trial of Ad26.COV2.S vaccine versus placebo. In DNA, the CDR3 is TGTGCCAGCAGCCCCTATAGATGGGAGGGGGAGCTGTTTTTT. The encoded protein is CASSPYRWEGELFF. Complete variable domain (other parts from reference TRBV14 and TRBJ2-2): EAGVTQFPSHSVIEKGQTVTLRCDPISGHDNLYWYRRVMGKEIKFLLHFVKESKQDESGMPNNRFLAERTGGTYSTLKVQPAELEDSGVYFCASSPYRWEGELFFGEGSRLTVL.